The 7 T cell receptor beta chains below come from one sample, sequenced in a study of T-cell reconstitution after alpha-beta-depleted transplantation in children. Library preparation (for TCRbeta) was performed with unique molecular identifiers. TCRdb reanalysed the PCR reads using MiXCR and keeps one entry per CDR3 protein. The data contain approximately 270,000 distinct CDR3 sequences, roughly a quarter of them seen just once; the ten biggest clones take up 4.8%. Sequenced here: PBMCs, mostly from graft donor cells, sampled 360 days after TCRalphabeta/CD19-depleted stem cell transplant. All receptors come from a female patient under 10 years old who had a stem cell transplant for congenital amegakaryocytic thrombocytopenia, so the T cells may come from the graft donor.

CDR3 bases: TGTGCCAGCTCAGGGCCCATTAAAAACCGGCCCTACGAGCAGTACTTC. Translated, it gives CASSGPIKNRPYEQYF. This rearrangement joins TRBV2 to TRBJ2-7, with a weak D call TRBD1 (5 bases). The germline V and J ends were trimmed by 8 bases and 2 bases, with 22 bases remaining between them. The CDR3 extends over 16 amino acids. Germline assignment: CDR1 SNHLY and CDR2 FYNNEI.

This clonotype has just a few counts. The CDR3 spells CSVVRVHREAFF. The CDR3 coding sequence is TGCAGCGTTGTTAGGGTGCACCGTGAAGCTTTCTTT. V and J are TRBV29-1 and TRBJ1-1; D not certain. From germline, CDR1 is SQVTM and CDR2 ANQGSEA. V lost 4 bases and J lost 7, with 13 bases in between. CDR3 length: 12 residues. Looking up the rest from reference TRBV29-1 and TRBJ1-1 gives the full variable domain: SAVISQKPSRDICQRGTSLTIQCQVDSQVTMMFWYRQQPGQSLTLIATANQGSEATYESGFVIDKFPISRPNLTFSTLTVSNMSPEDSSIYLCSVVRVHREAFFGQGTRLTVV.

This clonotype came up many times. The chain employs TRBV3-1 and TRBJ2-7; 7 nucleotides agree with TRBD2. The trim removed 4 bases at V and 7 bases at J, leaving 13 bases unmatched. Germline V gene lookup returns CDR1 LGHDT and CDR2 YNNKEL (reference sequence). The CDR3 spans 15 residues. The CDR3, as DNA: TGTGCCAGCAGCCCCCACCAGGCGCCCGGGGGGGAGCAGTACTTC. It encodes CASSPHQAPGGEQYF.

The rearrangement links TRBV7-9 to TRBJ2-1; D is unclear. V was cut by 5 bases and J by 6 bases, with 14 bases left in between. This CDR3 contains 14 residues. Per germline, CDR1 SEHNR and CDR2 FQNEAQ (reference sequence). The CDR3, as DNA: TGTGCCAGCAGCCTGACGGACCAGCCCAATGAGCAGTTCTTC. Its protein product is CASSLTDQPNEQFF.

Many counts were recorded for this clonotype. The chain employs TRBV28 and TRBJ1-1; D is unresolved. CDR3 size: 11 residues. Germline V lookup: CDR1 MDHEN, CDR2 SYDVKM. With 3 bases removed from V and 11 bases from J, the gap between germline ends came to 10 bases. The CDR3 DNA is TGTGCCAGCAGTTTCGGTAGAGGCGCTTTCTTT. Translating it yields CASSFGRGAFF.

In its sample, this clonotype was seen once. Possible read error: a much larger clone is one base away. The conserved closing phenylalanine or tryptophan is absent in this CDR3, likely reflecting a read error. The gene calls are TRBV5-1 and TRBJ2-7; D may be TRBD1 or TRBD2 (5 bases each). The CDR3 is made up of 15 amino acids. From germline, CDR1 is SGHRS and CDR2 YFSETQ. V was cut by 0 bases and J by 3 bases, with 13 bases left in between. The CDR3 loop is CASSLVDGTYYEQYL. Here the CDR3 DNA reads TGCGCCAGCAGCTTGGTCGATGGGACGTACTACGAGCAGTACTTA.

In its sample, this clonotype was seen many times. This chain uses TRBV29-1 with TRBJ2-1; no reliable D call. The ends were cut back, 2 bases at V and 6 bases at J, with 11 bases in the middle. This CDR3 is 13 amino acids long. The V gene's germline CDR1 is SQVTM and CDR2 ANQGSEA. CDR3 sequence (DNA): TGCAGCGTTGAAAGGTCGTTTAGCAATGAGCAGTTCTTC. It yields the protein CSVERSFSNEQFF.